This TCR beta chain emerged from a study of Graves' ophthalmopathy and Graves' hyperthyroidism (dated by TCRdb to the late 2010s). About the study as a whole: Peripheral blood was collected before any treatment was given, at the time of initial diagnosis. TCR beta repertoire signatures were used to distinguish Graves' ophthalmopathy from Graves' hyperthyroidism and to predict progression to ophthalmopathy. In total, 120 to 150 blood samples were TCR-sequenced: approximately 40 ophthalmopathy, approximately 75 hyperthyroidism and roughly 17 hyperthyroidism-to-ophthalmopathy patients. To explore V-J signatures distinguishing ophthalmopathy from hyperthyroidism, a discovery set of some 100 patients (fewer than 45 ophthalmopathy, over 55 stable hyperthyroidism) was enrolled. The independent validation cohort included about 20 hyperthyroidism patients plus 17 patients who later progressed from hyperthyroidism to ophthalmopathy. T-cell repertoires of thyroid tissue and blood were compared in about 6 hyperthyroidism patients. Once sampling was done, hyperthyroidism patients were given methimazole at a starting dose of 30 mg daily, while ophthalmopathy patients were given high-dose intravenous methylprednisolone. For training and testing, the 100 or so patients in the discovery cohort were randomly divided in a 7:3 ratio.

Study-wide findings and limitations: In validation, the model predicted ophthalmopathy progression with less than 71% sensitivity and about 77% specificity; some 13 predicted patients were CT-confirmed with GO in a median of approximately 6.5 months. Most expanded thyroid clonotypes with frequency above 0.001 were also detected in blood, suggesting blood repertoires may reflect the thyroid immune response. Ophthalmopathy was separated from stable hyperthyroidism by the 13-signature model with more than 85% sensitivity and approximately 84% specificity in cross-validation and with 80%/75% in the test set. No statistical method was used to set the sample size in advance, and the investigators knew which group each participant was assigned to.

In regard to this clonotype: No cognate antigen has been identified for it. No base quality values were provided; no much bigger clone lies one nucleotide off.

Patients with ophthalmopathy had moderately to severely active disease, with a Clinical Activity Score of 3 or more, a NOSPECS grade of 4 or more, and a disease duration of less than 3 months. Patients were excluded if they had other autoimmune diseases, uncontrolled infections, pregnancy or lactation. Clinical symptoms, serum thyroxine, TRAb, thyroid ultrasound and orbital computed tomography were used for diagnosis. Using Ficoll-Paque density gradient centrifugation, PBMCs were isolated from over 8.5 ml of fresh peripheral blood. Trizol reagent was used to extract the total RNA, and its quality was then checked on an Agilent 2100 Bioanalyzer. TCR beta CDR3 regions were amplified from RNA transcripts for repertoire sequencing. The first round was an RT-PCR using HTBI primers with the Qiagen OneStep RT-PCR kit, and this first round was followed by a second-round multiplex PCR, then size selection and purification. Libraries were sequenced on an Illumina HiSeq2000 using paired-end 100 bp reads. For the original study's pipeline: SOAPnuke was used to process the reads, removing any read that contained adapters or uncalled bases, had a mean Phred below 15, or lacked an exact match to the constant primer or identifier. COPE v1.2.5 was used to merge the high-quality paired reads. Each unique nucleotide sequence was defined as a clonotype, and clonotypes were aligned to IMGT TRB V, D and J references with MiTCR v1.1. Analysis was restricted to V-J combinations with a frequency above 0.0001, which covered about 99% of repertoires. For each V-J combination, a TCR clonal expansion and chaos score was defined as the ratio of F50 clonal expansion to chaos observed in the TCRdist matrix. Features were reduced by Welch's t-statistics and random forest to around 14 V-J combinations, which fed a naive Bayes classifier. The similarity between thyroid and blood repertoires was quantified using the Morisita-Horn index. TCRdb reworked the public reads: Q25 trimming with fastp, MiXCR clone assembly, productive beta chains retained. Entries are consolidated by CDR3 protein sequence, retaining the most common genes and DNA. TCRdb, not the original authors, processed these V and J calls. Present in this sample are fewer than 600,000 distinct CDR3 sequences, around 15% of which were seen just once. The ten largest clonotypes hold 8% to 10% of the sample.

The source of this sequence is a woman aged 25 to 45 with Graves' ophthalmopathy. Donor details come from another sample of the same person, matched by shared clones. The source material was blood.

The DNA is TGTGCCACCCGGGACTTAACCTACAATGAGCAGTTCTTC. It is translated as CATRDLTYNEQFF. The chain joins TRBV24-1 to TRBJ2-1; TRBD2 is possibly the D segment (6 matching bases). V is pared back by 9 bases and J by 2 bases, with 10 bases lying between the germline termini. Taken from the germline V gene, the CDR1 and CDR2 loops are KGHDR and SFDVKD. Including cysteine and phenylalanine, the CDR3 has 13 amino acids. Just CDR3 DNA is preserved here, 39 bases in frame from base 1.